Listed here are 8 T cell receptor beta chains from one sample, sequenced in a study of CD8+CD57+ T cells in acquired aplastic anemia. It was genomic DNA that served as the template for profiling TCR beta VDJ and CDR3. TCRdb redid the calling of the reads with MiXCR, one entry per CDR3 protein. The sample carries 250,000 to 300,000 distinct CDR3 sequences, roughly half recorded once. The sequenced sample consisted of sorted CD4+, CD8+, or CD8+CD57+ T cells (not recorded which) from PBMCs. The receptors come from a human donor with severe aplastic anemia or a healthy control (not recorded which).

This clonotype was counted only a few times. The genes are TRBV19 and TRBJ1-6, with a tentative D call TRBD1 (5 bases). This CDR3 has 15 amino acids. The V and J ends lost 5 bases and 7 bases respectively, with 15 bases between them. The V gene's germline CDR1 is LNHDA and CDR2 SQIVND (reference sequence). The CDR3 sequence is CASSPTWGGNSPLHF. The DNA for the CDR3 is TGTGCCAGTAGTCCTACGTGGGGCGGGAATTCACCCCTCCACTTT. The whole variable domain, filled in from reference TRBV19 and TRBJ1-6, reads DGGITQSPKYLFRKEGQNVTLSCEQNLNHDAMYWYRQDPGQGLRLIYYSQIVNDFQKGDIAEGYSVSREKKESFPLTVTSAQKNPTAFYLCASSPTWGGNSPLHFGNGTRLTVT.

The chain links TRBV10-3 to TRBJ2-5; perhaps TRBD2 as D (5 bases). CDR1 is ENHRY and CDR2 is SYGVKD in the germline V gene. The germline V and J ends were trimmed by 0 bases and 2 bases, with 10 bases remaining between them. This CDR3 has 15 amino acids. The CDR3 is CAISESRAEQETQYF. For the CDR3, the DNA is TGTGCCATCAGTGAGTCGAGAGCGGAACAAGAGACCCAGTACTTC.

V is TRBV15 and J is TRBJ1-6; the D gene is possibly TRBD1 (5 bases). The germline CDR1 and CDR2 sequences are LNHNV and YYDKDF (reference sequence). The V end was cut by 4 bases, the J end by 7 bases, with 23 bases between. This CDR3 has 18 residues. The CDR3 region has the DNA TGTGCCACCAGCACGCCCCCCACAGGTTCAATTCCAAATTCACCCCTCCACTTT. This sequence encodes CATSTPPTGSIPNSPLHF.

This chain joins TRBV12-3 or TRBV12-4 and TRBJ2-3; 7 bases map to TRBD2. The CDR3 length is 16 residues. In nucleotides, the CDR3 is TGTGCATCCTCCGGGCAGCGGGGAGGGCGCACAGATACGCAGTATTTT. This codes for CASSGQRGGRTDTQYF.

In its sample, this clonotype was seen many times. The V and J genes are TRBV20-1 and TRBJ2-5; 13 bases line up with TRBD2. This CDR3 is 15 amino acids long. Unmatched junction bases numbered 3, after V lost 5 bases and J lost 0 bases. The germline gives CDR1 DFQATT, CDR2 SNEGSKA (reference sequence). The DNA of the CDR3 is TGCAGTGCTTCCGGGACTAGCGGGGACCAAGAGACCCAGTACTTC. Residues: CSASGTSGDQETQYF.

This clonotype appeared a single time. The V call is TRBV19, the J call TRBJ2-7; 7 positions agree with TRBD2. The CDR3 is made up of 14 amino acids. J gave up 0 bases and V 7 bases, and 6 bases lay outside the gene matches. The V gene's germline CDR1 is LNHDA and CDR2 SQIVND (reference sequence). The CDR3 bases are TGTGCCAGTAAAGACGGGGGGTACTCCTACGAGCAGTACTTC. Translating it yields CASKDGGYSYEQYF.

This chain links TRBV15 with TRBJ2-1; 7 nucleotides line up with TRBD1. The CDR3 has 16 residues. The germline CDR1 and CDR2 sequences are LNHNV and YYDKDF (reference sequence). Unmatched junction bases numbered 8, after V lost 0 bases and J lost 6 bases. The CDR3 region is CATSRDWQGVFNEQFF. The CDR3 coding sequence is TGTGCCACCAGCAGAGATTGGCAGGGGGTTTTCAATGAGCAGTTCTTC.

On this clonotype: The junction departs from germline at one end; a sequencing error may be responsible. The chain couples TRBV10-1 to TRBJ1-2; 8 bases are a match to TRBD1. CDR1 is WNHNN and CDR2 is SYGVQD in the germline V gene (reference sequence). This CDR3 has 13 amino acids. CDR3 amino acids: CAIKGQGADGYTF. The CDR3 nucleotides are TGTGCCATCAAGGGCCAGGGGGCAGATGGCTACACCTTC.